What follows are 9 T cell receptor beta chains derived from one specimen sequenced in a study of T-cell memory formation after mild COVID-19. TCRdb used MiXCR to reprocess the 5' RACE reads, holding one entry per CDR3 protein. The data show around 200,000 distinct CDR3 sequences, about 9.2% seen once. What was sequenced was PBMCs or a T cell subset sorted from them (not recorded which). The receptors here all came from a man aged 18 to 30 who had mild COVID-19 (a few samples of this study predate the infection). Cell type and time point are not known.

The chain is built from TRBV7-8 and TRBJ1-2, with D perhaps TRBD1 (6 bases). The CDR3 contains 16 residues. CDR1 and CDR2 from the germline V gene are SGHVS and FQNEAQ. V was clipped by 9 bases and J by 8 bases, with 28 bases between them. Written as DNA, the CDR3 is TGTGCCAGTGTTGCCCTACCGGAGGGGGGGACTTTAGGCTACACCTTC. Encoded protein: CASVALPEGGTLGYTF.

This clonotype was observed many times. V gene TRBV10-3 combines with J gene TRBJ2-5, with D perhaps assigned TRBD1 or TRBD2 (5 bases each). This CDR3 has 14 residues. Trimming pared 5 bases from V and 1 base from J, leaving 11 bases between. CDR1 and CDR2 from the germline V gene are ENHRY and SYGVKD. CDR3 in amino acids: CAISNRDGQETQYF. CDR3 nucleotide sequence: TGTGCCATCAGTAACCGGGACGGCCAAGAGACCCAGTACTTC.

The V gene is TRBV7-9, the J gene TRBJ2-7; D might be TRBD2 (7 bases). Deletions cut 5 bases from V and 2 bases from J, with 13 bases between. Per germline, CDR1 SEHNR and CDR2 FQNEAQ (reference sequence). The CDR3 spans 14 residues. CDR3 in DNA: TGTGCCAGCAGCCAGCAAGGGGGGGCCTACGAGCAGTACTTC. It yields the protein CASSQQGGAYEQYF.

Ten or more counts support this clonotype. The chain recombines TRBV5-1 with TRBJ2-2, with D perhaps TRBD2 (6 bases). CDR1 and CDR2 from the germline V gene are SGHRS and YFSETQ. V dropped 0 bases and J dropped 3 bases, with 9 bases sitting between them. The CDR3 extends over 15 amino acids. CDR3 residues: CASSLDPGDTGELFF. CDR3 bases: TGCGCCAGCAGCTTGGACCCGGGGGACACCGGGGAGCTGTTTTTT.

The V and J genes are TRBV7-9 and TRBJ1-1; TRBD1 matches at 10 bases. The ends lost 5 bases at V and 5 bases at J; junction bases unmatched: 14. The CDR3 runs to 17 residues. Germline V gene lookup returns CDR1 SEHNR and CDR2 FQNEAQ (reference sequence). In DNA form, the CDR3 reads TGTGCCAGCAGCGGCGGGACAGGGGTATCGTACGCGACTGAAGCTTTCTTT. It is translated as CASSGGTGVSYATEAFF.

A few counts support this clonotype. The rearrangement joins TRBV11-2 to TRBJ2-4, with D tentatively TRBD1 or TRBD2 (5 bases each). V lost 3 bases and J lost 5, with 14 bases in between. CDR3 length: 15 amino acids. Germline loops: CDR1 SGHAT, CDR2 FQNNGV. The CDR3: CASSFEGRVQNIQYF. DNA for the CDR3: TGTGCCAGCAGCTTTGAGGGGAGAGTACAAAACATTCAGTACTTC.

The V and J genes are TRBV6-2 or TRBV6-3 and TRBJ2-1, with TRBD1 matching over 8 bases. The CDR3 runs to 19 residues. CDR1 MNHEY and CDR2 SVGEGT come from the germline V gene. Losses at the gene ends were 5 bases for V and 7 bases for J; bases not matched to a gene: 22. CDR3 in amino acids: CASSGRAGGAGGGPNEQFF. The CDR3 nucleotides read TGTGCCAGCAGTGGTCGGGCAGGGGGCGCTGGTGGGGGCCCTAATGAGCAGTTCTTC.

V is TRBV5-1 and J is TRBJ1-2, with 7 bases identical to TRBD1. Trimming at V came to 4 bases and at J to 5 bases, leaving 5 bases not matched to a gene. CDR3 length: 13 amino acids. The germline CDR1 and CDR2 sequences are SGHRS and YFSETQ. As DNA, the CDR3 is TGCGCCAGCAGCATCGGGACAGATTATGGCTACACCTTC. This gives the protein CASSIGTDYGYTF.

V usage is TRBV7-2 and J usage is TRBJ1-2, with D unresolved. CDR1 and CDR2 from the germline V gene are SGHTA and FQGNSA. V was cut by 4 bases and J by 4 bases, with 13 bases left in between. The CDR3 is 14 amino acids. The CDR3 DNA reads as TGTGCCAGCAGCTACCCACCAGAAAGCTATGGCTACACCTTC. Translated, it gives CASSYPPESYGYTF.